This TCR beta chain is drawn from a study of T cell changes during pregnancy in multiple sclerosis. Method: immunoSEQ multiplex PCR; TCRdb's copy keeps in-frame clones and lacks some. The sample contains approximately 100,000 clones, 94% of which appear only once. Germline lookup yields CDR1 MNHEY and CDR2 SMNVEV (reference sequence). The CDR3 covers 14 residues. V lost 0 bases, J lost 3 bases, and 6 bases lay in between. Source: peripheral blood, taken before pregnancy. The receptor comes from a female donor with multiple sclerosis, enrolled in a pregnancy study. The V gene is TRBV27, the J gene TRBJ1-5; D remains unclear. The CDR3 bases are TGTGCCAGCAGTTTATCGGGCACCAATCAGCCCCAGCATTTT. This codes for CASSLSGTNQPQHF.